The present TCR beta chain was sequenced within a study of spatial heterogeneity in lung cancer. Looking at the study overall: Where present, follow-up PBMC were sequenced a median of about 2 years after resection.

Unique molecular identifiers tagged every individual TCR cDNA molecule. TCRdb re-called the 5' RACE reads with MiXCR, one entry per CDR3 protein. The data hold approximately 100,000 distinct CDR3 sequences, with just under 20% observed a single time. With 7 bases removed from V and 7 bases from J, the gap between germline ends came to 17 bases. The germline V gene encodes CDR1 GTSNPN and CDR2 SVGIG (reference sequence). The CDR3 spans 14 residues. This clonotype occurred a few times. Time point: blood at routine non-recurrence follow-up after resection. The receptor's source is a male donor with early-stage non-small cell lung cancer. The sample consisted of PBMCs, taken at follow-up. This rearrangement joins TRBV30 to TRBJ1-6, with D perhaps TRBD1 (5 bases). DNA of the CDR3: TGTGCCTCACAAAAGACAGCGCGGAATTCACCCCTCCACTTT. This gives the protein CASQKTARNSPLHF.